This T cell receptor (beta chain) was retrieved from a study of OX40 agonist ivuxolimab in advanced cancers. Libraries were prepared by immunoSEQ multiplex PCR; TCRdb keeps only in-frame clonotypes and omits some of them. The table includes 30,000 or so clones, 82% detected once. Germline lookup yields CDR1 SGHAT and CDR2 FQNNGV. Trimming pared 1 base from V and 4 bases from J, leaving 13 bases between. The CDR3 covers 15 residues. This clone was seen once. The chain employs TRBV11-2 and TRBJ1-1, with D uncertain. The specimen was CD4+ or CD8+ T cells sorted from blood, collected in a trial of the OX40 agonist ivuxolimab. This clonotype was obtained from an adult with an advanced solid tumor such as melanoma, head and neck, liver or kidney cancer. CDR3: CASSLALAGVTEAFF. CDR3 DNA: TGTGCCAGCAGCTTAGCTCTCGCAGGTGTCACTGAAGCTTTCTTT.